This T cell receptor beta chain is from a study of shared clonotypes between healthy human individuals. In the CD4+ fraction, cells were divided into CD45RA+ naive and CD45RA-negative memory subsets. With 6 bases removed from V and 0 bases from J, the gap between germline ends came to 13 bases. Looked up from germline, CDR1 is MNHEY and CDR2 is SVGAGI. The CDR3 covers 15 residues. Some 27,000 T cell genomes, or roughly 180 ng DNA, went into the sorted-subset replicate PCRs. The data were produced by immunoSEQ multiplex PCR, yet TCRdb's version contains in-frame clones alone and is incomplete. The sample has approximately 1,000,000 clones, approximately 80% seen once.

Sequencing input: memory CD4+ T cells from PBMCs. Stated subset: CD45RA-negative fraction. The receptor was derived from a man younger than 35 in good health. Some clones in this sample may be carry-over from other donors' samples. This sequence joins TRBV6-5 and TRBJ2-3, with a weak D call TRBD1 (6 bases). In DNA, the CDR3 is TGTGCCAGCAGGCTACAGGGAATTAGCACAGATACGCAGTATTTT. Its translation is CASRLQGISTDTQYF.